The 16 T cell receptor beta chains reported below all come from one sample, sequenced in a study of T cell changes during pregnancy in multiple sclerosis. The method was immunoSEQ multiplex PCR; TCRdb's version includes in-frame clones alone and lacks a portion of them. In the table there are about 72,000 clones, roughly nine tenths of which are singletons. Sequencing was performed on peripheral blood, taken in the third trimester of pregnancy. The receptors were sampled from a female donor in good health, enrolled as a control in a pregnancy study.

This chain uses TRBV9 with TRBJ2-2, with a tentative D call TRBD1 (5 bases). Germline V lookup: CDR1 SGDLS, CDR2 YYNGEE. This CDR3 region has 17 residues. Trimming pared 0 bases from V and 6 bases from J, leaving 18 bases between. Here the CDR3 DNA reads TGTGCCAGCAGCGTAGCTACTTCCGCAGGGAATTCCGGGGAGCTGTTTTTT. Amino acids: CASSVATSAGNSGELFF.

The chain has TRBV18 and TRBJ2-1, with 9 bases identical to TRBD2. The CDR3 contains 16 residues. V lost 6 bases and J lost 3; bases outside the gene matches: 9. From germline, CDR1 is KGHSH and CDR2 LQKENI. Written as DNA, the CDR3 is TGTGCCAGCTCCCCTCGGCTAGCGGGGTTCTACAATGAGCAGTTCTTC. It translates to CASSPRLAGFYNEQFF.

The genes are TRBV5-1 and TRBJ1-1, with D possibly being TRBD1 (6 bases). The CDR3 loop spans 12 amino acids. In germline, CDR1 is SGHRS, CDR2 YFSETQ. V was shortened by 5 bases and J by 8 bases, with 13 bases between the two germline ends. The CDR3 protein is CASRTGPSEAFF. CDR3 bases: TGCGCCAGCAGGACAGGACCCTCAGAAGCTTTCTTT.

The rearrangement joins TRBV27 to TRBJ2-6; perhaps TRBD1 as D (5 bases). The length of the CDR3 is 17 residues. Trimming stripped 5 bases from V and 0 bases from J, with 14 bases between. CDR1 is MNHEY and CDR2 is SMNVEV in the germline V gene (reference sequence). The CDR3 DNA reads TGTGCCAGCAGTCGAGTGGCAGGGCGCTCTGGGGCCAACGTCCTGACTTTC. It yields the protein CASSRVAGRSGANVLTF.

As regards this clone: At the DNA level, this CDR3 is encoded by other sequences in the same sample as well. The chain joins TRBV6-1 to TRBJ1-5; TRBD1 matches 9 bases. Germline CDR1 reads MNHNS; CDR2 reads SASEGT. This CDR3 is 14 amino acids long. After removal of 4 bases from V and 2 bases from J, the junction contained 0 bases not matched to a gene. CDR3 amino acids: CASSGQGGNQPQHF. In DNA form, the CDR3 reads TGTGCCAGCAGTGGACAGGGGGGCAATCAGCCCCAGCATTTT.

This clone was counted once. The J gene is TRBJ2-1, the V gene TRBV10-3; 9 nucleotides line up with TRBD2. Losses at the gene ends were 10 bases for V and 10 bases for J; bases not matched to a gene: 17. CDR1 is ENHRY, CDR2 SYGVKD, per germline. The CDR3 spans 15 residues. The DNA of the CDR3 is TGTGCCACCCACTTTAATAGCGGGGGCACCGACGAGCAGTTCTTC. This gives the protein CATHFNSGGTDEQFF.

This clone has a single count. This chain connects TRBV4-1 to TRBJ1-2; D is unresolved. Germline-derived CDR1 and CDR2 are MGHRA and YSYEKL. Trimming removed 1 base at V and 2 bases at J, with 8 bases between. The CDR3 consists of 14 residues. CDR3 coding DNA: TGCGCCAGCAGCCAAGTAACAGAGAACTATGGCTACACCTTC. Translated, it gives CASSQVTENYGYTF.

The chain has TRBV7-9 and TRBJ2-1, with 10 bases aligning to TRBD2. The CDR3 length is 18 residues. Trimming cost V 5 bases and J 2 bases; bases outside gene matches: 12. Looked up from germline, CDR1 is SEHNR and CDR2 is FQNEAQ (reference sequence). The CDR3 spells CASSAYGPSGGAYNEQFF. The CDR3 DNA sequence: TGTGCCAGCAGCGCCTACGGTCCTAGCGGGGGAGCCTACAATGAGCAGTTCTTC.

This rearrangement joins TRBV4-1 to TRBJ2-2, with D uncertain. The germline V gene encodes CDR1 MGHRA and CDR2 YSYEKL. CDR3 length equals 14 residues. V lost 1 base and J lost 5, with 8 bases in between. The CDR3 nucleotides are TGCGCCAGCAGCCAAGTTGCAGGAACCGGGGAGCTGTTTTTT. It is translated as CASSQVAGTGELFF.

The chain joins TRBV15 to TRBJ1-2; possible D gene TRBD1, 5 bases. This CDR3 spans 13 amino acids. Germline V gives CDR1 LNHNV, CDR2 YYDKDF (reference sequence). The V end was cut by 0 bases, the J end by 9 bases, with 11 bases between. The CDR3 DNA reads TGTGCCACCAGCAGAGAGTATGACAGAAGCTACACCTTC. The encoded protein is CATSREYDRSYTF.

The CDR3 DNA reads as TGTGCCAGCAGCGCGGGACAGGGGTCGAGGCACACCATATATTTT. This gives the protein CASSAGQGSRHTIYF. The rearrangement joins TRBV7-9 to TRBJ1-3; TRBD1 agrees at 10 bases. From germline, CDR1 is SEHNR and CDR2 FQNEAQ (reference sequence). There are 15 residues in the CDR3. Trimming cost V 5 bases and J 8 bases; bases outside gene matches: 9.

This sequence joins TRBV7-2 and TRBJ2-7; the D gene is possibly TRBD2 (6 bases). The CDR3 has 17 amino acids. Trimming stripped 1 base from V and 2 bases from J, with 18 bases between. Germline V gene sequence: CDR1 SGHTA, CDR2 FQGNSA. CDR3 loop: CASSLDLARNRPYEQYF. The CDR3 bases are TGTGCCAGCAGCTTAGACCTAGCGCGCAACCGGCCCTACGAGCAGTACTTC.

The chain combines TRBV15 with TRBJ1-3, with D tentatively TRBD1 (6 bases). Deletions cut 1 base from V and 0 bases from J, with 10 bases between. The V gene's germline CDR1 is LNHNV and CDR2 YYDKDF (reference sequence). The CDR3 contains 16 residues. In DNA, the CDR3 is TGTGCCACCAGCAGAGCCGACAGGAGCTCTGGAAACACCATATATTTT. It translates to CATSRADRSSGNTIYF.

The J gene is TRBJ1-3, the V gene TRBV9; unclear D gene. CDR1 and CDR2 (germline): SGDLS, YYNGEE. The germline V and J ends were trimmed by 0 bases and 10 bases, with 11 bases remaining between them. The CDR3 sequence is 13 residues long. The CDR3 region has the DNA TGTGCCAGCAGCGTAGGGGAGGGTTCTACCATATATTTT. Translated: CASSVGEGSTIYF. Full variable domain (missing parts from reference TRBV9 and TRBJ1-3): DSGVTQTPKHLITATGQRVTLRCSPRSGDLSVYWYQQSLDQGLQFLIQYYNGEERAKGNILERFSAQQFPDLHSELNLSSLELGDSALYFCASSVGEGSTIYFGEGSWLTVV.

This clone was observed a handful of times. This chain connects TRBV11-1 to TRBJ2-4, with 7 bases matching TRBD2. The CDR3 extends over 15 amino acids. The germline V gene has CDR1 SGHAT and CDR2 FQDESV (reference sequence). Losses at the gene ends were 4 bases for V and 6 bases for J; bases not matched to a gene: 9. The CDR3, as DNA: TGTGCCAGCAGCTCTACGGGACTAAATTCAAACATTCAGTACTTC. Translated, it gives CASSSTGLNSNIQYF.

This rearrangement joins TRBV7-2 to TRBJ2-1; TRBD2 matches 8 bases. CDR1 is SGHTA and CDR2 is FQGNSA in the germline V gene. V was pared by 4 bases and J by 2 bases, with 1 base of the junction left unmatched. This CDR3 is 14 amino acids long. CDR3 in amino acids: CASSSSGPYNEQFF. For the CDR3, the DNA is TGTGCCAGCAGCTCTAGCGGGCCCTACAATGAGCAGTTCTTC.